The clone carrying this T cell receptor beta chain showed up many times. Its antigen is unknown. TCRdb recomputed calls from the 5' RACE reads with MiXCR, one row per CDR3 protein. The data contain approximately 92,000 distinct CDR3 sequences, about 9.1% of them singletons. This specimen belongs to a study of CD8 T cells in ankylosing spondylitis. This CDR3 spans 16 amino acids. With V trimmed by 0 bases and J by 1 base, 3 bases remained unmatched. CDR1 and CDR2 from the germline V gene are SGHRS and YFSETQ. Study results and limitations: A subset of motif variants has previously been described in the synovial fluid and blood of reactive arthritis.

Sequenced sample: blood, either unsorted or a sorted T cell fraction (not recorded which). The chain has TRBV5-1 and TRBJ2-7; 11 bases are a match to TRBD2. The sequence was obtained from a male donor with ankylosing spondylitis or in good health (not recorded which). CDR3 region: CASSLESSGGSYEQYF. CDR3 coding DNA: TGCGCCAGCAGCTTGGAGTCTAGCGGGGGGTCCTACGAGCAGTACTTC.